This T cell receptor (beta chain) comes out of a study of blood T cell repertoires in COVID-19 (dated by TCRdb to 2019 to 2021). For the wider study: The collaborator samples originated in the United States, Italy and Spain and spanned the acute and convalescent phases of COVID-19. Subjects who had been exposed to COVID-19, were actively infected with it, or had recovered from it provided the deeply sampled blood TCRbeta repertoires that made up the dataset. The prospective study material was composed of cDNA or gDNA derived from T cells, B-cell-depleted T cells, or PBMCs. Sample metadata almost always included a de-identified subject ID, COVID-19 status, age in years and sex. Where HLA class I and class II types were available, the types were taken from metadata supplied by the sample provider, not from assay-based typing. The samples were drawn from the first 160 participants of the ongoing ImmuneRACE study and from under 1,500 subjects provided by 6 global collaborators. The repertoires were made available in a free public database intended to serve as a resource for research on the immune response to SARS-CoV-2.

Trimming takes 0 bases from V and 1 base from J, and the germline ends sit 13 bases apart. The CDR3 covers 17 residues, taking in both the cysteine and the phenylalanine. The read is trimmed to its CDR3 DNA, 51 bases read in frame from base 1. Per the germline V gene, SGHTA is the CDR1 and FQGNSA is the CDR2. TCRbeta CDR3 regions were amplified from genomic DNA by means of the immunoSEQ Assay, a bias-controlled multiplex PCR. Under the source paper's analysis protocol: The number of nucleated cells in each sample was estimated from the amplification of reference gene primers within the assay. To quantify the absolute abundance of each unique TCRbeta CDR3 rearrangement, sequence reads were collapsed and filtered. For each sample, productive Simpson clonality was calculated as the square root of Simpson's diversity index across productive rearrangements. In TCRdb, the immuneACCESS table is reduced to in-frame sequences with V and J assigned. These tables do not hold every clone; where another copy was compared, an unresolved V gene accounts for under half, and the others remain unexplained. V and J calls and clone size are those listed in that table; D and trimming were worked out from the DNA. For this sample there are around 310,000 clones; around 90% appear just once. The ten most abundant clones make up about 1% of the sample.

The paper as a whole reports these results and caveats: The amount of clinical and demographic metadata varied by source and participant and was provided uncurated.

In Seattle, one collaborating source enrolled patients while the infection was active and tracked those patients longitudinally over the course of disease. Collaborating institutions collected whole blood in K2EDTA tubes following their own protocols. Collaborator samples were shipped for TCRbeta analysis as frozen whole blood, isolated PBMCs, or DNA extracted from either sample type. Notes on this clone: The antigen it binds to is not known. No clone much larger than this one lies a single base away; base qualities are absent.

The sequenced sample was peripheral blood. This receptor was taken from a woman aged 35 to 49 with COVID-19, enrolled during active disease. The chain is encoded by TRBV7-2 joined to TRBJ1-3; TRBD1 could be the D gene, as 5 bases match. CDR3 sequence: CASSLASGGGSGNTIYF. The sequenced DNA is TGTGCCAGCAGCTTAGCGTCGGGGGGAGGGTCTGGAAACACCATATATTTT.